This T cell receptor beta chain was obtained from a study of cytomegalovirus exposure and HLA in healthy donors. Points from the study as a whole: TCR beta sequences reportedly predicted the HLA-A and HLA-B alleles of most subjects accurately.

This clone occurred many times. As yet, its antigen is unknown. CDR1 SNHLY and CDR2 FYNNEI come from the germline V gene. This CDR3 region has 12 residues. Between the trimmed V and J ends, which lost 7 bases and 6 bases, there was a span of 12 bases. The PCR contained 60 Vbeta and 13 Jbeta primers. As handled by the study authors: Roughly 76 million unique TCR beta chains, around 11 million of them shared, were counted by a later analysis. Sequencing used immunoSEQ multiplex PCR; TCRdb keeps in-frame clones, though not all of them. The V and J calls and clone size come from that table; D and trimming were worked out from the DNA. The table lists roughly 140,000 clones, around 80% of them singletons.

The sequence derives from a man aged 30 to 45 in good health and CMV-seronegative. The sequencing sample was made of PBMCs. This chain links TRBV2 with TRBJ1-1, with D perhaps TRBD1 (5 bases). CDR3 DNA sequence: TGTGCCAGCACCCTAGACAGCTCTGAAGCTTTCTTT. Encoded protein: CASTLDSSEAFF.